Sequencing of this T cell receptor (beta chain) was carried out in a study of CD8 T cells in ankylosing spondylitis. In regard to this clonotype: The antigen is not known.

CDR1 MNHEY and CDR2 SVGEGT come from the germline V gene. This CDR3 region has 13 residues. V dropped 10 bases and J dropped 4; count of bases not matched to a gene: 4. Study-wide results and caveats: Within matched ankylosing spondylitis synovial fluid, disease-linked clones were reportedly significantly enriched. Apparently characteristic of ankylosing spondylitis blood was a TCR beta motif (about eight highly homologous variants). A number of the motif variants had already been described in reactive arthritis synovial fluid and blood.

For TCR beta, libraries came from quantitative 5'-RACE with molecular barcodes. TCRdb called the 5' RACE reads again in MiXCR, with one record for every CDR3 protein. The sample has 150,000 to 200,000 distinct CDR3 sequences; roughly 31% are singletons. Sequencing was carried out using synovial fluid, either unsorted or a sorted T cell fraction (not recorded which). The chain employs TRBV6-2 or TRBV6-3 and TRBJ2-1, with 10 bases lining up with TRBD1. The source is a male donor with ankylosing spondylitis. CDR3 region: CATGGQGYNEQFF. The DNA for the CDR3 is TGTGCCACTGGGGGACAGGGGTACAATGAGCAGTTCTTC.